The clone carrying this T cell receptor beta chain was seen ten or more times. Its antigen is currently unknown. This sample was included in a study of response to subunit inactivated influenza vaccine. TCRdb independently ran MiXCR on the RT-PCR reads; one entry per CDR3 protein. Here the sample spans around 520,000 distinct CDR3 sequences, about 25% being singletons. Overall study findings and caveats: There was a suggestion from the authors that each seasonal influenza vaccination recruits few new T cells.

CDR1 is MDHEN and CDR2 is SYDVKM in the germline V gene. Trimming pared 5 bases from V and 3 bases from J, leaving 11 bases between. This CDR3 spans 13 amino acids. The TCR sequence derives from a man aged 50-60 years who received an inactivated influenza vaccine. Sequences were derived from CD4+ T cells sorted from PBMCs, sampled roughly 5 days after vaccination. The chain carries TRBV28 and TRBJ2-7, with D tentatively TRBD1 (6 bases). This CDR3 reads CASSRGHGYEQYF. The CDR3 DNA sequence: TGTGCCAGCAGTCGGGGACATGGCTACGAGCAGTACTTC.